This T cell receptor (beta chain) was obtained from a study of blood T cell repertoires in COVID-19. In the study overall: Samples taken during acute and convalescent COVID-19 were collected in the United States, Italy and Spain. The cDNA or gDNA used as material had been derived from T cells, B-cell-depleted T cells, or PBMCs.

Study processing details: Estimated nucleated cell counts came from reference gene primer amplification. This table comes from immunoSEQ multiplex PCR, and its TCRdb copy is limited to in-frame clones, with some not included. V and J calls and clone size are those listed in that table; D and trimming were worked out from the DNA. This sample yields 100,000 or so clones, of which 85% are seen a single time; around 1.9% belongs to the top ten. The germline gives CDR1 SGHTA, CDR2 FQGNSA. V was trimmed by 5 bases and J by 7 bases, leaving 21 bases between them. The CDR3 length is 16 residues. The V call is TRBV7-2, the J call TRBJ2-1; TRBD1 might be the D (6 bases). The receptor's source is a woman aged 70-85 years with active or convalescent COVID-19. The specimen sequenced was peripheral blood. In nucleotides, the CDR3 is TGTGCCAGCAGCCCGAAATCGACAGGACTTCAGAATGAGCAGTTCTTC. This translates into CASSPKSTGLQNEQFF.